This T cell receptor (beta chain) emerged from a study of blood T cell repertoires in COVID-19. Study as a whole: The United States, Italy and Spain were the sources of the acute and convalescent COVID-19 samples.

This clone was detected once. The CDR3 sequence is 16 residues long. CDR1 SEHNR and CDR2 FQNEAQ come from the germline V gene (reference sequence). V shed 1 base and J shed 5 bases, with 18 bases lying between them. Profiled with immunoSEQ multiplex PCR; TCRdb holds only in-frame clones, not every one. Of about 400,000 clones listed, roughly 90% were seen once; the top ten hold roughly 2%. Participant reports of clinical history set cohort assignment. The TCR comes from a woman aged 40-49 years with acute COVID-19. The source material was PBMCs or T cells enriched from blood (not recorded which). V gene TRBV7-9 combines with J gene TRBJ2-7; tentatively, D is TRBD1 (5 bases). The DNA of the CDR3 is TGTGCCAGCAGCTTAGACAGGCGCTCCTTCCTGGACGAGCAGTACTTC. Translation gives CASSLDRRSFLDEQYF.